This T cell receptor beta chain originates from a study of response to subunit inactivated influenza vaccine. This CDR3 contains 15 residues. CDR1 SQVTM and CDR2 ANQGSEA come from the germline V gene. V lost 5 bases to trimming and J lost 0 bases; unmatched junction nucleotides: 7. TCRdb reanalysed the RT-PCR reads using MiXCR and keeps one entry per CDR3 protein. The sample yields roughly 700,000 distinct CDR3 sequences, more than 15% seen once. There are a few counts of this clonotype. The antigen remains undetermined. Study findings and constraints: Each seasonal influenza vaccination recruits few new T cells, the authors suggested.

The rearrangement uses TRBV29-1 and TRBJ2-7; TRBD2 aligns across 10 bases. The receptor's source is a man aged 50 to 59 who received an inactivated influenza vaccine. The sequenced sample was PBMCs from blood, obtained approximately 13 days after vaccination. Written as DNA, the CDR3 is TGCAGCGTTAGCCGGGGACTAGCGCCCTCCTACGAGCAGTACTTC. It translates to CSVSRGLAPSYEQYF.